The rows below give T cell receptor beta chains drawn from one sample of a study of CD8 T cells in Susac syndrome. TCRdb reprocessed the immunoSEQ multiplex PCR reads via MiXCR and lists one record per CDR3 protein. The sample consists of some 300,000 distinct CDR3 sequences, approximately 84% of them appearing once. Sequenced sample: CD8+ T cells from PBMCs. The receptors stem from a human donor with multiple sclerosis. Each CDR3 is given with its conserved first and last residue. A D gene is named only where the DNA matches it firmly. Clone sizes are given selectively: once, few, many, or a class where the clone is expanded.

j_call: TRBJ2-1
d_call: NA
clone_size: once
v_call: TRBV11-2
cdr3_aa: CASSSNDNEQFF
cdr3_nt: TGTGCCAGCAGCTCGAATGACAATGAGCAGTTCTTC

j_call: TRBJ2-2
d_call: TRBD1
clone_size: NA
v_call: TRBV25-1
cdr3_aa: CATQDRTNTGELFF
cdr3_nt: TGTGCCACCCAGGACAGGACCAACACCGGGGAGCTGTTTTTT

j_call: TRBJ2-1
d_call: NA
clone_size: few
v_call: TRBV6-1
cdr3_aa: CATCSDRPYNEQFF
cdr3_nt: TGTGCCACCTGCTCTGATAGGCCCTACAATGAGCAGTTCTTC

j_call: TRBJ2-3
d_call: TRBD2
clone_size: NA
v_call: TRBV5-6
cdr3_aa: CASSSPSGLVRTDTQYF
cdr3_nt: TGTGCCAGCAGCTCCCCGTCGGGACTAGTGCGCACAGATACGCAGTATTTT

j_call: TRBJ2-7
d_call: NA
clone_size: NA
v_call: TRBV5-6
cdr3_aa: CASSSWGEQYF
cdr3_nt: TGTGCCAGCAGCTCATGGGGCGAGCAGTACTTC

j_call: TRBJ2-5
d_call: NA
clone_size: NA
v_call: TRBV3-1
cdr3_aa: CASSQDWRSSGIGETQYF
cdr3_nt: TGTGCCAGCAGCCAAGATTGGAGATCATCCGGAATAGGAGAGACCCAGTACTTC

j_call: TRBJ2-6
d_call: NA
clone_size: NA
v_call: TRBV29-1
cdr3_aa: CSVVDRSAGGANVLTF
cdr3_nt: TGCAGCGTTGTAGATCGCTCCGCCGGTGGGGCCAACGTCCTGACTTTC

j_call: TRBJ2-7
d_call: TRBD2
clone_size: NA
v_call: TRBV20-1
cdr3_aa: CSASNLAEAYEQYF
cdr3_nt: TGCAGTGCTAGTAATCTAGCGGAAGCCTACGAGCAGTACTTC

j_call: TRBJ2-2
d_call: NA
clone_size: few
v_call: TRBV7-8
cdr3_aa: CASSAGHYAGELFF
cdr3_nt: TGTGCCAGCAGCGCGGGACATTATGCCGGGGAGCTGTTTTTT

j_call: TRBJ2-7
d_call: NA
clone_size: NA
v_call: TRBV7-9
cdr3_aa: CASSQPSTGNYEQYF
cdr3_nt: TGTGCCAGCAGCCAACCCTCGACTGGAAACTACGAGCAGTACTTC

j_call: TRBJ1-6
d_call: NA
clone_size: NA
v_call: TRBV7-9
cdr3_aa: CASSLEGSSPLHF
cdr3_nt: TGTGCCAGCAGCTTAGAGGGAAGCTCACCCCTCCACTTT

j_call: TRBJ2-1
d_call: TRBD2
clone_size: NA
v_call: TRBV29-1
cdr3_aa: CSVEARSSGRNFQREQFF
cdr3_nt: TGCAGCGTTGAAGCTAGGTCTAGCGGGAGAAACTTCCAGCGCGAGCAGTTCTTC

j_call: TRBJ2-7
d_call: NA
clone_size: NA
v_call: TRBV7-9
cdr3_aa: CASSLYSGPLGTYEQYF
cdr3_nt: TGTGCCAGCAGCCTGTACTCGGGACCGCTTGGAACCTACGAGCAGTACTTC

j_call: TRBJ2-7
d_call: TRBD2
clone_size: NA
v_call: TRBV27
cdr3_aa: CASRPGLGGYEQYF
cdr3_nt: TGTGCCAGCAGGCCGGGACTAGGAGGCTACGAGCAGTACTTC

j_call: TRBJ2-7
d_call: TRBD2
clone_size: once
v_call: TRBV4-1
cdr3_aa: CASSPLIAGPLREQYF
cdr3_nt: TGCGCCAGCAGCCCTCTAATAGCGGGTCCTTTACGCGAGCAGTACTTC

j_call: TRBJ2-3
d_call: NA
clone_size: NA
v_call: TRBV20-1
cdr3_aa: CSATGTRQDTQYF
cdr3_nt: TGCAGTGCTACCGGGACGCGTCAGGATACGCAGTATTTT

j_call: TRBJ2-5
d_call: TRBD2
clone_size: NA
v_call: TRBV28
cdr3_aa: CAGNSGRSEETQYF
cdr3_nt: TGTGCCGGCAATAGCGGGAGGTCTGAGGAGACCCAGTACTTC